The 12 T cell receptor beta chains given below trace back to one sample, sequenced in a study of blood T cells in healthy people across ages. With a J-beta primer mix and a sample-barcoded 5' primer, a second PCR ran roughly 7 to 11 cycles. MiXCR was run by TCRdb on the 5' RACE reads, yielding one entry per CDR3 protein. The table shows more than 1,400,000 distinct CDR3 sequences, with approximately 38% occurring only once. Sequenced material: blood. These receptors all come from a woman aged 18-30 years in good health.

Here the CDR3 reads CASRPAGRSYNEQFF. The CDR3 nucleotides are TGTGCCAGCAGGCCAGCGGGGCGCTCCTACAATGAGCAGTTCTTC. The chain links TRBV12-3 or TRBV12-4 to TRBJ2-1; 7 bases map to TRBD2. The CDR3 contains 15 residues. The J segment lost 0 bases and the V segment lost 6 bases, leaving 5 bases of the junction unmatched.

This sequence joins TRBV5-1 and TRBJ1-1, with TRBD1 matching 7 bases. V lost 3 bases, J lost 6 bases, and 2 bases stayed unmatched. This CDR3 has 12 amino acids. Germline loops: CDR1 SGHRS, CDR2 YFSETQ. The CDR3 nucleotides read TGCGCCAGCAGCTGGGGACAGTCTGAAGCTTTCTTT. It specifies CASSWGQSEAFF.

The chain joins TRBV20-1 to TRBJ2-3; maybe TRBD2 (5 bases). The V gene's germline CDR1 is DFQATT and CDR2 SNEGSKA (reference sequence). Trimming stripped 5 bases from V and 4 bases from J, with 13 bases between. This CDR3 has 13 residues. The chain's CDR3 is CSALGSSADTQYF. The CDR3 DNA sequence: TGCAGTGCTCTGGGGAGTAGCGCAGATACGCAGTATTTT.

This chain joins TRBV7-9 and TRBJ2-7; the match to TRBD2 covers 13 bases. The V gene end was trimmed by 5 bases and the J gene end by 3 bases; junction bases not matched to a gene: 10. Germline-derived CDR1 and CDR2 are SEHNR and FQNEAQ (reference sequence). This CDR3 spans 17 amino acids. The CDR3 reads CASSRERTSGSNYEQYF. The CDR3, as DNA: TGTGCCAGCAGCCGAGAGAGGACTAGCGGGAGTAACTACGAGCAGTACTTC.

This clonotype was detected a few times. This chain links TRBV6-5 with TRBJ1-4; D not resolved. The germline V gene encodes CDR1 MNHEY and CDR2 SVGAGI. V was trimmed by 0 bases and J by 7 bases, leaving 12 bases between them. This CDR3 spans 15 amino acids. The CDR3 loop is CASSYSLQVSEKLFF. CDR3 bases: TGTGCCAGCAGTTACTCTCTGCAAGTCAGTGAAAAACTGTTTTTT.

This chain connects TRBV28 to TRBJ1-2, with TRBD1 as a possible D gene (5 bases). Germline CDR1 MDHEN, CDR2 SYDVKM. The CDR3 is 13 amino acids. V was clipped by 5 bases and J by 6 bases, with 13 bases between them. CDR3 sequence reads: CASSVGGANGYTF. CDR3 bases: TGTGCCAGCAGTGTAGGAGGGGCTAATGGCTACACCTTC.

This sequence joins TRBV6-6 and TRBJ1-2; a weak D match, TRBD1 (5 bases). The CDR3 contains 14 residues. Germline V lookup: CDR1 MNHNY, CDR2 SVGAGI (reference sequence). The ends were cut back, 5 bases at V and 6 bases at J, with 16 bases in the middle. The CDR3 DNA sequence: TGTGCCAGCAGTCCCCGGGCGAGGGGTGATGGCTACACCTTC. Its protein product is CASSPRARGDGYTF.

This rearrangement joins TRBV20-1 to TRBJ2-7; no clear D. The CDR3 extends over 13 amino acids. Germline V lookup: CDR1 DFQATT, CDR2 SNEGSKA (reference sequence). V dropped 4 bases and J dropped 11 bases, with 21 bases sitting between them. The CDR3 spells CSAMSPNGETEYF. The CDR3 DNA sequence: TGCAGTGCTATGAGTCCCAACGGAGAGACCGAGTACTTC.

The chain couples TRBV27 to TRBJ2-7; D not certain. Germline V gene lookup returns CDR1 MNHEY and CDR2 SMNVEV (reference sequence). The CDR3 extends over 12 amino acids. V gave up 8 bases and J gave up 5 bases, with 13 bases separating them. The CDR3: CASHTSANEQYF. The CDR3 nucleotides are TGTGCCAGCCACACATCGGCTAACGAGCAGTACTTC.

The chain joins TRBV20-1 to TRBJ2-1; 8 nucleotides align to TRBD2. The CDR3 spans 14 residues. Germline V gene data show CDR1 as DFQATT and CDR2 as SNEGSKA (reference sequence). V shed 0 bases, J shed 9 bases, and the junction held 7 bases outside the gene matches. In nucleotides, the CDR3 is TGCAGTGCTAGAGAAGGGAGCGGGGGTAGTGAGCAGTTCTTC. It specifies CSAREGSGGSEQFF.

This clonotype was counted only a few times. The rearrangement uses TRBV20-1 and TRBJ2-1, with 9 nucleotides matching TRBD2. The junction had 8 bases not matched to a gene; V was cut back by 7 bases and J by 7 bases. This CDR3 has 13 residues. Germline assignment: CDR1 DFQATT and CDR2 SNEGSKA (reference sequence). The CDR3 bases are TGCAGTGGTACCACGGGACTAGCTAATGAGCAGTTCTTC. Translated: CSGTTGLANEQFF.

This chain joins TRBV4-1 and TRBJ1-1, with D perhaps TRBD1 (6 bases). From germline, CDR1 is MGHRA and CDR2 YSYEKL. This CDR3 has 15 amino acids. The V gene lost 6 bases and the J gene lost 0 bases, with 14 bases spanning the gap. Here the CDR3 DNA reads TGCGCCAGCAGTCACCCCACAGGGATGAACACTGAAGCTTTCTTT. Translation: CASSHPTGMNTEAFF.